This T cell receptor beta chain appears in the sequencing data of a study of STAT5B mutations in CD4+ large granular lymphocyte leukemia. Findings of the study overall: 8/27 top patient clones versus 2/35 control clones were TRBV06-family.

With regard to this clone: Its antigen is still unknown.

The CDR3 extends over 16 amino acids. Between the trimmed V and J ends, which lost 1 base and 4 bases, there was a span of 13 bases. Per germline, CDR1 SGHTA and CDR2 FQGNSA. Buffy coats from healthy blood donors served as controls. How the authors handled the data: Productive clonotypes were detectable down to 2.59 x 10-5 frequency. Data came from immunoSEQ multiplex PCR; TCRdb stores just in-frame clones and leaves some out. The D gene and trimming were derived from the DNA, and the V and J assignments and clone size from that table. The sample gives more than 30,000 clones, about four fifths of which show up once; about 2.5% is in the top ten.

The V gene is TRBV7-2, the J gene TRBJ2-2; D is unclear. The source material was CD4+ T cells from blood buffy coats. The sequence derives from a human donor in good health. The CDR3: CASSLVAGPGTGELFF. CDR3 coding DNA: TGTGCCAGCAGCTTAGTTGCAGGTCCGGGCACCGGGGAGCTGTTTTTT.